What follows are 18 T cell receptor beta chains derived from one specimen sequenced in a study of blood T cell repertoires in COVID-19 (TCRdb year 2020). The library was prepared using the immunoSEQ multiplex PCR assay. Entries here come from immuneACCESS through TCRdb and include only in-frame sequences with V and J called. Some clones fail to appear in such tables; in the studies checked, an unresolved V gene covers under half of the shortfall, and the cause of the remainder is unknown. The sample yields approximately 110,000 clones; about two thirds were counted once. More than 0.65% of the sample lies in the top ten. Material for sequencing was peripheral blood. The source of these receptors is a human donor with acute or convalescent COVID-19. The donor label of this sample is uncertain.

This clone ranks as medium-sized. The rearrangement joins TRBV27 to TRBJ1-1; D call uncertain. The V gene lost 5 bases and the J gene lost 4 bases, with 14 bases spanning the gap. Germline lookup yields CDR1 MNHEY and CDR2 SMNVEV (reference sequence). CDR3 length: 14 residues. The CDR3 here is CASSLYPGGTEAFF. CDR3 DNA sequence: TGTGCCAGCAGTCTATACCCCGGTGGCACTGAAGCTTTCTTT.

This clone has a handful of counts. The chain joins TRBV5-1 to TRBJ1-2, with D possibly being TRBD1 (6 bases). This CDR3 has 13 amino acids. Trimming took 4 bases from V and 8 from J, leaving 15 bases between them. Per germline, CDR1 SGHRS and CDR2 YFSETQ. The chain's CDR3 is CASSPDSNVGYTF. CDR3 DNA: TGCGCCAGCAGCCCGGACAGTAACGTCGGCTACACCTTC. Full variable domain (rest looked up from reference TRBV5-1 and TRBJ1-2): KAGVTQTPRYLIKTRGQQVTLSCSPISGHRSVSWYQQTPGQGLQFLFEYFSETQRNKGNFPGRFSGRQFSNSRSEMNVSTLELGDSALYLCASSPDSNVGYTFGSGTRLTVV.

This chain links TRBV2 with TRBJ1-6; 10 bases are shared with TRBD1. CDR3 length: 17 residues. Losses at the gene ends were 6 bases for V and 6 bases for J; bases not matched to a gene: 11. Germline-derived CDR1 and CDR2 are SNHLY and FYNNEI. The CDR3: CASRTGTGVNFNSPLHF. DNA for the CDR3: TGTGCCAGCAGAACCGGGACAGGGGTTAATTTTAATTCACCCCTCCACTTT.

This rearrangement joins TRBV5-4 to TRBJ1-1; a possible D gene is TRBD1 (5 bases). The V and J ends lost 8 bases and 3 bases respectively, with 14 bases between them. The CDR3 spans 13 residues. Germline CDR1 reads SGHNT; CDR2 reads YYREEE (reference sequence). CDR3 region: CASAGGRDTEAFF. The DNA of the CDR3 is TGTGCCAGTGCGGGGGGTCGGGACACTGAAGCTTTCTTT.

As concerns this clone: Other nucleotide sequences in the sample specify the same CDR3. V is TRBV2 and J is TRBJ2-7; D is perhaps TRBD1 (6 bases). The germline V gene encodes CDR1 SNHLY and CDR2 FYNNEI. The V end lost 2 bases, the J end lost 2 bases, and 10 bases lay between the germline ends. There are 14 residues in the CDR3. CDR3 coding DNA: TGTGCCAGCAGTGAACAGGGGCAGACCTACGAGCAGTACTTC. This gives the protein CASSEQGQTYEQYF. The full variable domain, in which reference TRBV2 and TRBJ2-7 provide the parts outside the CDR3, is EPEVTQTPSHQVTQMGQEVILRCVPISNHLYFYWYRQILGQKVEFLVSFYNNEISEKSEIFDDQFSVERPDGSNFTLKIRSTKLEDSAMYFCASSEQGQTYEQYFGPGTRLTVT.

Only one count was recorded for this clone. The CDR3: CASSKVPGSPYGYTF. The CDR3 DNA reads as TGTGCCAGCAGCAAAGTCCCGGGGTCACCATATGGCTACACCTTC. V usage is TRBV21-1 and J usage is TRBJ1-2. TRBV21-1 is noted as a pseudogene. This CDR3 region has 15 residues.

The CDR3 sequence is CASGEWAVNEKLFF. The CDR3 DNA reads as TGTGCCAGCGGGGAGTGGGCTGTTAATGAAAAACTGTTTTTT. The chain joins TRBV5-4 to TRBJ1-4; D call uncertain. The CDR3 runs to 14 residues. In germline, CDR1 is SGHNT, CDR2 YYREEE (reference sequence). The ends were cut back, 7 bases at V and 4 bases at J, with 14 bases in the middle.

The V call is TRBV18, the J call TRBJ2-1; 12 bases are a match to TRBD1. Germline V gives CDR1 KGHSH, CDR2 LQKENI. The CDR3 has 16 residues. V was pared by 6 bases and J by 8 bases, with 11 bases of the junction left unmatched. CDR3 nucleotide sequence: TGTGCCAGCTCTCCAAACCGGGACAGGGGGCGCGATGAGCAGTTCTTC. Protein sequence: CASSPNRDRGRDEQFF.

The sample holds a few counts of this clone. The rearrangement uses TRBV20-1 and TRBJ1-2; TRBD1 aligns across 9 bases. The length of the CDR3 is 16 residues. V dropped 3 bases and J dropped 6; count of bases not matched to a gene: 14. Germline V gene data show CDR1 as DFQATT and CDR2 as SNEGSKA (reference sequence). CDR3 region: CSASRFTGRTGDGYTF. In nucleotides, the CDR3 is TGCAGTGCTAGTCGATTCACAGGGAGGACAGGGGATGGCTACACCTTC.

This clone was counted a single time. The chain is built from TRBV10-1 and TRBJ1-5; D uncertain. Per germline, CDR1 WNHNN and CDR2 SYGVQD (reference sequence). V shed 3 bases and J shed 3 bases, with 9 bases lying between them. The CDR3 totals 14 residues. The CDR3 protein is CASSDGRPNQPQHF. CDR3 nucleotides: TGCGCCAGCAGTGATGGCAGGCCCAATCAGCCCCAGCATTTT.

The CDR3 loop is CASSSDRDYGYTF. CDR3 DNA: TGCGCCAGCAGTTCCGACAGGGACTATGGCTACACCTTC. The rearrangement uses TRBV4-1 and TRBJ1-2, with 7 positions matching TRBD1. Germline-derived CDR1 and CDR2 are MGHRA and YSYEKL. The trim removed 6 bases at V and 3 bases at J, leaving 4 bases unmatched. The CDR3 sequence is 13 residues long.

This clone was detected a few times. The chain links TRBV20-1 to TRBJ2-1; D call uncertain. CDR1 and CDR2 (germline): DFQATT, SNEGSKA (reference sequence). The germline V and J ends were trimmed by 3 bases and 5 bases, with 11 bases remaining between them. There are 13 residues in the CDR3. The CDR3 here is CSASSPRHNEQFF. The CDR3 DNA is TGCAGTGCTAGTTCGCCTAGACACAATGAGCAGTTCTTC.

This clone has more than one count but fewer than ten. This chain uses TRBV4-2 with TRBJ2-2; a possible D gene is TRBD2 (5 bases). The germline V gene encodes CDR1 LGHNA and CDR2 YNFKEQ. This CDR3 region has 14 residues. V shed 2 bases and J shed 7 bases, with 11 bases lying between them. The CDR3, as DNA: TGTGCCAGCAGCCAAAATGAGGGTGGCGGGGAGCTGTTTTTT. The encoded protein is CASSQNEGGGELFF.

The chain uses TRBV10-3 and TRBJ2-3, with a tentative D call TRBD2 (6 bases). The V end was cut by 2 bases, the J end by 3 bases, with 12 bases between. CDR3 length equals 15 residues. In germline, CDR1 is ENHRY, CDR2 SYGVKD. In DNA, the CDR3 is TGTGCCATCAGTGAGGGATTGGGGGGTACAGATACGCAGTATTTT. The encoded protein is CAISEGLGGTDTQYF.

The rearrangement links TRBV19 to TRBJ1-1, with unresolved D. This CDR3 is built from 12 residues. Germline V gene lookup returns CDR1 LNHDA and CDR2 SQIVND (reference sequence). Trimming took 6 bases from V and 1 from J, leaving 6 bases between them. This CDR3 is CASRRGNTEAFF. As DNA, the CDR3 is TGTGCCAGTAGGCGGGGGAACACTGAAGCTTTCTTT. The complete variable domain, with remaining parts taken from reference TRBV19 and TRBJ1-1, reads DGGITQSPKYLFRKEGQNVTLSCEQNLNHDAMYWYRQDPGQGLRLIYYSQIVNDFQKGDIAEGYSVSREKKESFPLTVTSAQKNPTAFYLCASRRGNTEAFFGQGTRLTVV.

The V gene is TRBV21-1, the J gene TRBJ1-2; the table's D call of TRBD1 was not tested on the DNA. TRBV21-1 is flagged as a pseudogene. CDR3 length: 12 residues. The CDR3 is CASIRDSYGYTF. DNA for the CDR3: TGTGCCAGTATCAGGGATAGCTATGGCTACACCTTC.

The rearrangement joins TRBV6-5 to TRBJ2-1; TRBD1 matches at 7 bases. Trimming at V came to 6 bases and at J to 13 bases, leaving 9 bases not matched to a gene. CDR1 and CDR2 (germline): MNHEY, SVGAGI. The CDR3 is 12 amino acids. For the CDR3, the DNA is TGTGCCAGCAGAGACAGGGTAGGGGGCCAGTTCTTC. It is translated as CASRDRVGGQFF.

This sequence joins TRBV6-6 and TRBJ1-5; 9 bases align to TRBD1. The V gene end was trimmed by 6 bases and the J gene end by 6 bases; junction bases not matched to a gene: 9. The germline CDR1 and CDR2 sequences are MNHNY and SVGAGI (reference sequence). The CDR3 runs 15 residues. CDR3 coding DNA: TGTGCCAGCAGCCCCAGGGGACAGGGCGGTCAGCCCCAGCATTTT. It is translated as CASSPRGQGGQPQHF.